A selection of T cell receptor beta chains follows, all from one sample in a study of cytomegalovirus exposure and HLA in healthy donors. Produced via immunoSEQ multiplex PCR; TCRdb's table is partial and in-frame only. The table shows 85,000 to 95,000 clones, with over 55% occurring only once. The source material was PBMCs. The receptors originated from a woman in her 30s in good health and CMV-seronegative. Each CDR3 is given with its conserved first and last residue. The D gene is left open where the match is weak. Clone size is given for some rows only: seen once, a few or many times, or a class if the clone is expanded.

clone size,J gene,D gene,V gene,CDR3 protein,CDR3 DNA
.,TRBJ1-2,TRBD1,TRBV7-2,CASSLDGTGSGYTF,TGTGCCAGCAGCTTAGACGGGACAGGGTCTGGCTACACCTTC
.,TRBJ2-5,.,TRBV7-6,CASSLAGTRETQYF,TGTGCCAGCAGCTTAGCAGGGACTCGTGAGACCCAGTACTTC
.,TRBJ2-7,.,TRBV7-8,CASSFLRQDEQYF,TGTGCCAGCAGCTTCCTACGACAGGACGAGCAGTACTTC
.,TRBJ2-5,TRBD1,TRBV28,CASSPPGQGGETQYF,TGTGCCAGCAGTCCCCCGGGACAGGGAGGAGAGACCCAGTACTTC
.,TRBJ2-7,TRBD2,TRBV30,CAWSVGGSGYEQYF,TGTGCCTGGAGTGTCGGCGGGAGTGGTTACGAGCAGTACTTC
.,TRBJ2-2,TRBD2,TRBV18,CASSPLGGPDTGELFF,TGTGCCAGCTCACCGCTGGGAGGGCCTGACACCGGGGAGCTGTTTTTT
.,TRBJ2-5,.,TRBV7-9,CASHLGAGSGETQYF,TGTGCCAGCCACCTGGGTGCCGGGAGTGGGGAGACCCAGTACTTC
.,TRBJ2-7,TRBD2,TRBV10-3,CAISESLAGDRSYEQYF,TGTGCCATCAGTGAGTCACTAGCGGGGGACCGCTCCTACGAGCAGTACTTC
.,TRBJ1-1,.,TRBV6-5,CASSYSTGRGGIEAFF,TGTGCCAGCAGTTACTCGACGGGCAGGGGAGGGATTGAAGCTTTCTTT
.,TRBJ1-2,.,TRBV30,CAWSELGYTF,TGTGCCTGGAGTGAGCTTGGCTACACCTTC
few,TRBJ1-2,.,TRBV29-1,CSVIAGYGYTF,TGCAGCGTTATAGCGGGATATGGCTACACCTTC
once,TRBJ2-7,.,TRBV5-6,CASSLPGFHEQYF,TGTGCCAGCAGCTTGCCAGGGTTTCACGAGCAGTACTTC
.,TRBJ1-5,.,TRBV7-2,CASSLVLSNQPQHF,TGTGCCAGCAGCTTAGTTCTTAGCAATCAGCCCCAGCATTTT
few,TRBJ2-1,.,TRBV28,CASRPTGRAFYNEQFF,TGTGCCAGCAGACCTACAGGGAGGGCCTTTTACAATGAGCAGTTCTTC
.,TRBJ2-2,TRBD2,TRBV7-2,CASSLDGGGGELFF,TGTGCCAGCAGCTTAGACGGGGGGGGCGGGGAGCTGTTTTTT
few,TRBJ1-1,TRBD1,TRBV29-1,CSVRQGTNTEAFF,TGCAGCGTTAGACAGGGGACGAACACTGAAGCTTTCTTT
.,TRBJ2-2,.,TRBV10-3,CAISEGVRVNTGELFF,TGTGCCATCAGTGAGGGGGTGAGGGTGAACACCGGGGAGCTGTTTTTT
.,TRBJ2-2,TRBD1,TRBV5-4,CASSLVGGRTGELFF,TGTGCCAGCAGCTTGGTAGGGGGCAGGACCGGGGAGCTGTTTTTT
.,TRBJ2-1,TRBD1,TRBV7-6,CASSSGWTGGRNEQFF,TGTGCCAGCAGCAGTGGATGGACAGGGGGTCGCAATGAGCAGTTCTTC
few,TRBJ1-2,.,TRBV5-5,CASSPGHNPSYGYTF,TGTGCCAGCAGCCCAGGACACAACCCCTCTTATGGCTACACCTTC